Below are 8 T cell receptor beta chains sequenced from a single sample in a study of cytomegalovirus exposure and HLA in healthy donors. 60 Vbeta and 13 Jbeta primers were used in PCR. Libraries were prepared by immunoSEQ multiplex PCR; TCRdb keeps only in-frame clonotypes and omits some of them. The table records about 190,000 clones, 75% to 90% of them present only once. The specimen was PBMCs. The receptors were gathered from a man aged 40-50 years in good health and CMV-seropositive.

The sample holds a few counts of this clone. V usage is TRBV15 and J usage is TRBJ2-1, with TRBD2 as a possible D gene (6 bases). The ends were cut back, 8 bases at V and 8 bases at J, with 19 bases in the middle. CDR3 size: 14 residues. The germline V gene encodes CDR1 LNHNV and CDR2 YYDKDF (reference sequence). In DNA, the CDR3 is TGTGCCACCTTCCGGCGGGGTGGCGTGGATGAGCAGTTCTTC. Its translation is CATFRRGGVDEQFF.

This clone was counted only a few times. The chain combines TRBV7-2 with TRBJ2-5, with 13 positions matching TRBD2. This CDR3 comprises 15 residues. With 5 bases clipped from V and 4 bases from J, the junction kept 4 bases outside the gene matches. Germline CDR1 reads SGHTA; CDR2 reads FQGNSA. The CDR3 coding sequence is TGTGCCAGCAGCGAACTAGCGGGGGGGCCAGAGACCCAGTACTTC. Translating it yields CASSELAGGPETQYF. The whole variable domain, remainder taken from reference TRBV7-2 and TRBJ2-5, is GAGVSQSPSNKVTEKGKDVELRCDPISGHTALYWYRQSLGQGLEFLIYFQGNSAPDKSGLPSDRFSAERTGGSVSTLTIQRTQQEDSAVYLCASSELAGGPETQYFGPGTRLLVL.

CDR3 nucleotides: TGTGCCAGCAGCCCTCTAGGTGAAAAACTGTTTTTT. This codes for CASSPLGEKLFF. The chain couples TRBV5-5 to TRBJ1-4; D remains unclear. The CDR3 is made up of 12 amino acids. CDR1 is SGHKS and CDR2 is YYEKEE in the germline V gene (reference sequence). V lost 4 bases and J lost 7, with 8 bases in between.

V gene TRBV6-5 combines with J gene TRBJ2-5; weak D call: TRBD1 (5 bases). The CDR3 contains 14 residues. Trimming pared 6 bases from V and 5 bases from J, leaving 16 bases between. Germline CDR1 is MNHEY and CDR2 is SVGAGI. CDR3 sequence reads: CASRGSADTETQYF. The CDR3 DNA reads TGTGCCAGCAGGGGCTCGGCGGACACGGAGACCCAGTACTTC.

The V gene is TRBV18, the J gene TRBJ2-2; D not certain. Germline V lookup: CDR1 KGHSH, CDR2 LQKENI. Trimming took off 6 bases at V and 2 bases at J, with 4 bases between the two ends. CDR3 length: 12 residues. The CDR3 DNA is TGTGCCAGCTCGCTAAACACCGGGGAGCTGTTTTTT. Protein product: CASSLNTGELFF.

The chain employs TRBV4-3 and TRBJ2-7, with 8 bases that match TRBD2. The V segment lost 1 base and the J segment 3 bases; nucleotides outside the gene matches: 5. CDR3 length equals 15 residues. Per the germline V gene, CDR1 is LGHNA and CDR2 is YSLEER. The CDR3 DNA reads as TGCGCCAGCAGCCAAGCCCGGGAGGGGAGCTACGAGCAGTACTTC. Its protein product is CASSQAREGSYEQYF.

The chain is built from TRBV7-9 and TRBJ2-7, with D possibly matching TRBD1 (6 bases). With 5 bases removed from V and 1 base from J, the gap between germline ends came to 12 bases. CDR3 length: 14 residues. Germline V gene sequence: CDR1 SEHNR, CDR2 FQNEAQ (reference sequence). CDR3 sequence (DNA): TGTGCCAGCAGCCCAAGGGGGTTATCCTACGAGCAGTACTTC. It is translated as CASSPRGLSYEQYF. The full variable domain, with the rest looked up from reference TRBV7-9 and TRBJ2-7, is DTGVSQNPRHKITKRGQNVTFRCDPISEHNRLYWYRQTLGQGPEFLTYFQNEAQLEKSRLLSDRFSAERPKGSFSTLEIQRTEQGDSAMYLCASSPRGLSYEQYFGPGTRLTVT.

The chain combines TRBV10-1 with TRBJ2-1; 8 bases are a match to TRBD1. The CDR3 sequence is 15 residues long. Germline V lookup: CDR1 WNHNN, CDR2 SYGVQD (reference sequence). V lost 6 bases to trimming and J lost 3 bases; unmatched junction nucleotides: 7. Here the CDR3 DNA reads TGCGCCAGCAGCTTCGGACAGGGCAACTACAATGAGCAGTTCTTC. Translating gives CASSFGQGNYNEQFF.